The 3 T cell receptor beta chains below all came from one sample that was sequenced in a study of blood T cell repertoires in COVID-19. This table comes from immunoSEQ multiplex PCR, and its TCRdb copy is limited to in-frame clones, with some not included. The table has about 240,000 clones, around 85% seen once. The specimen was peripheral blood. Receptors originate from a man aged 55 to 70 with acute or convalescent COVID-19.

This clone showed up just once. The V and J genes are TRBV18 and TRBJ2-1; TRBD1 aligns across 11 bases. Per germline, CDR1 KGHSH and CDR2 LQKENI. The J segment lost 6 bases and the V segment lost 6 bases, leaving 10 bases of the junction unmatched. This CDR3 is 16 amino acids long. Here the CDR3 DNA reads TGTGCCAGCTCCCATCCGGACAGGGGGCCAATCAATGAGCAGTTCTTC. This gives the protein CASSHPDRGPINEQFF.

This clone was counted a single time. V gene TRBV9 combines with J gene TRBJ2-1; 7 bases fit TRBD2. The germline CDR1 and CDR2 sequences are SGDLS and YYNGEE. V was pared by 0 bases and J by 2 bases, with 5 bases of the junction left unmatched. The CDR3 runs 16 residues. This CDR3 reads CASSVVGLAAYNEQFF. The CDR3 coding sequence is TGTGCCAGCAGCGTAGTGGGGCTAGCGGCCTACAATGAGCAGTTCTTC.

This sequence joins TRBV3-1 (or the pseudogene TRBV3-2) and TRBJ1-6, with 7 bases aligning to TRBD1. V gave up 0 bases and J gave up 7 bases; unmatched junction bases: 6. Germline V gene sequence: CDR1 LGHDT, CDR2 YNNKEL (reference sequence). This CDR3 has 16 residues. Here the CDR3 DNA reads TGTGCCAGCAGCCAAGATGGGGGACAGAAGAATTCACCCCTCCACTTT. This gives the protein CASSQDGGQKNSPLHF.